This T cell receptor beta chain was retrieved from a study of early T cells in non-severe SARS-CoV-2 infection. Germline lookup yields CDR1 SGHDN and CDR2 FVKESK. The CDR3 spans 13 residues. Trimming cost V 1 base and J 4 bases, with 7 bases left between them. From the 5' RACE reads, TCRdb called clonotypes with MiXCR, one entry per CDR3 protein. The sample lists under 70,000 distinct CDR3 sequences, roughly an eighth occurring once. The sample consisted of whole blood, taken at baseline. This chain links TRBV14 with TRBJ1-2; D is uncertain. The sequence was collected from an adult who was a healthcare worker with PCR-confirmed SARS-CoV-2 infection or an uninfected control (not recorded which). DNA of the CDR3: TGTGCCAGCAGCCAAGTAAACTCCTATGGCTACACCTTC. Its translation is CASSQVNSYGYTF.